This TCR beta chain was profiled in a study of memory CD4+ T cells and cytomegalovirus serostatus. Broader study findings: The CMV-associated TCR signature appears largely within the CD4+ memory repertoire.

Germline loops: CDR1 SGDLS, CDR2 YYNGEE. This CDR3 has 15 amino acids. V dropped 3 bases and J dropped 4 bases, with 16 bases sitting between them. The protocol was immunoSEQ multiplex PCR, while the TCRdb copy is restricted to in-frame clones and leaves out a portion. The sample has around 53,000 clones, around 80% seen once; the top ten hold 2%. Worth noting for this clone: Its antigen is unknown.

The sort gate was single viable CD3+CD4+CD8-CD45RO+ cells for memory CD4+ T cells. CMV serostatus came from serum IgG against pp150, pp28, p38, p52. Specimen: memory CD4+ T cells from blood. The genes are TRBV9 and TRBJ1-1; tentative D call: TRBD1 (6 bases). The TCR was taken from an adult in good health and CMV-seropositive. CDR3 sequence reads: CASSARPGAGTEAFF. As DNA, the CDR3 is TGTGCCAGCAGCGCCCGCCCAGGGGCGGGCACTGAAGCTTTCTTT.